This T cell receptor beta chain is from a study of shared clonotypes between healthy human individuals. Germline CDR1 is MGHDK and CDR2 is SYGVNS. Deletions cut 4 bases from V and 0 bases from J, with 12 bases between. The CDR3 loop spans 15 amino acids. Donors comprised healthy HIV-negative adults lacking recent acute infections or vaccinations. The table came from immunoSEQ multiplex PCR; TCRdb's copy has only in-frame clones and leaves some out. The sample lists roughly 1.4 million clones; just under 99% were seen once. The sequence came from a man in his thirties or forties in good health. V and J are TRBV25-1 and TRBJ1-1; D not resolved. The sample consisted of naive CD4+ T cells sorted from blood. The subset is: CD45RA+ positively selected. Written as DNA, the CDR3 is TGTGCCAGCAGTGTTGACACCAGATTGAACACTGAAGCTTTCTTT. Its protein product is CASSVDTRLNTEAFF.